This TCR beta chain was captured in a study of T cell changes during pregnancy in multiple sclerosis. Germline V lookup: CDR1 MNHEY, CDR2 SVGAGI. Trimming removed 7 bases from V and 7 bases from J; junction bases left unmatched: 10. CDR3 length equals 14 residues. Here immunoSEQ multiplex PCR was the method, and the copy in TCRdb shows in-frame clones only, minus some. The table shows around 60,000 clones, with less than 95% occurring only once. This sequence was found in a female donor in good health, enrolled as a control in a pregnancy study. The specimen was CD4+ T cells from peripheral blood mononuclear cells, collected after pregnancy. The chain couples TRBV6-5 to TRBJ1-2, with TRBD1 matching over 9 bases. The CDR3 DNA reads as TGTGCCAGCAAAACAGGGGGCGGACAGGTTGGCTACACCTTC. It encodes CASKTGGGQVGYTF.